The 24 T cell receptor beta chains below were found in one sample sequenced in a study of cytomegalovirus exposure and HLA in healthy donors. Primers for the PCR totalled 60 Vbeta and 13 Jbeta. Clones were read by immunoSEQ multiplex PCR, and TCRdb kept only the in-frame ones, dropping some. The sample contains approximately 97,000 clones, 79% of which appear only once. The material sequenced was PBMCs. All receptors derive from a male donor in good health and CMV-seropositive.

This chain uses TRBV2 with TRBJ1-1; 7 bases fit TRBD1. CDR1 and CDR2 (germline): SNHLY, FYNNEI. J gave up 6 bases and V 6 bases, and 10 bases lay outside the gene matches. CDR3 length: 14 residues. The DNA for the CDR3 is TGTGCCAGCAGGGCTGACAGGGTAGGGGCTGAAGCTTTCTTT. This translates into CASRADRVGAEAFF.

V is TRBV5-6 and J is TRBJ2-7; 7 positions match TRBD2. With V trimmed by 3 bases and J by 5 bases, 8 bases remained unmatched. This CDR3 contains 14 residues. Per the germline V gene, CDR1 is SGHDT and CDR2 is YYEEEE. The CDR3 spells CASSSPWGTNEQYF. CDR3 DNA sequence: TGTGCCAGCAGCTCTCCCTGGGGGACTAACGAGCAGTACTTC.

This clone was found a few times. V usage is TRBV4-3 and J usage is TRBJ2-1, with 9 nucleotides matching TRBD2. Germline CDR1 reads LGHNA; CDR2 reads YSLEER. The CDR3 runs to 16 residues. J gave up 7 bases and V 1 base, and 8 bases lay outside the gene matches. The CDR3 is CASSQGRLAGSNEQFF. The CDR3 nucleotides are TGCGCCAGCAGCCAAGGGCGTCTAGCGGGGTCAAATGAGCAGTTCTTC.

DNA for the CDR3: TGTGCCAGCAGCTTACAGGCGAACACTGAAGCTTTCTTT. Translation: CASSLQANTEAFF. The rearrangement uses TRBV11-1 and TRBJ1-1, with D unresolved. Trimming pared 2 bases from V and 1 base from J, leaving 5 bases between. The CDR3 is 13 amino acids. Looked up from germline, CDR1 is SGHAT and CDR2 is FQDESV (reference sequence).

V is TRBV15 and J is TRBJ2-7; D gene uncertain. With 0 bases removed from V and 3 bases from J, the gap between germline ends came to 9 bases. The CDR3 consists of 14 residues. Germline assignment: CDR1 LNHNV and CDR2 YYDKDF (reference sequence). The CDR3 loop is CATSRDLGYYEQYF. The DNA of the CDR3 is TGTGCCACCAGCAGAGATCTAGGTTACTACGAGCAGTACTTC.

This chain uses TRBV5-4 with TRBJ2-3; 14 bases align to TRBD2. CDR1 is SGHNT, CDR2 YYREEE, per germline (reference sequence). There are 16 residues in the CDR3. The V segment lost 5 bases and the J segment 6 bases; nucleotides outside the gene matches: 8. The DNA of the CDR3 is TGTGCCAGCAGTCGACTAGCGGGGGGGCTGGGGGATACGCAGTATTTT. Translated: CASSRLAGGLGDTQYF.

The chain recombines TRBV7-2 with TRBJ1-4; unclear D gene. V was shortened by 3 bases and J by 0 bases, with 5 bases between the two germline ends. CDR3 length: 14 amino acids. Germline CDR1 and CDR2: SGHTA and FQGNSA. The CDR3 DNA is TGTGCCAGCAGCTTGAGTGCAACTAATGAAAAACTGTTTTTT. As protein: CASSLSATNEKLFF.

The chain employs TRBV5-1 and TRBJ1-4; D is undetermined. Trimming removed 0 bases at V and 4 bases at J, with 10 bases between. This CDR3 spans 15 amino acids. Germline V gene data show CDR1 as SGHRS and CDR2 as YFSETQ. CDR3 loop: CASSLGVRLNEKLFF. CDR3 bases: TGCGCCAGCAGCTTGGGGGTCAGACTTAATGAAAAACTGTTTTTT.

V and J are TRBV6-5 and TRBJ2-7; 8 bases line up with TRBD1. Germline trimming cut 0 bases from V and 4 bases from J; bases unmatched to any gene: 5. This CDR3 is built from 15 residues. Germline lookup yields CDR1 MNHEY and CDR2 SVGAGI. CDR3 protein: CASSYSSGGGYEQYF. For the CDR3, the DNA is TGTGCCAGCAGTTACTCCTCAGGGGGCGGATACGAGCAGTACTTC.

The V call is TRBV5-6, the J call TRBJ2-3; D perhaps matches TRBD2 (6 bases). The V gene lost 5 bases and the J gene lost 4 bases, with 20 bases spanning the gap. Germline assignment: CDR1 SGHDT and CDR2 YYEEEE. The CDR3 totals 16 residues. The CDR3 loop reads CASRPRGGGNPDTQYF. The CDR3 region has the DNA TGTGCCAGCAGGCCGAGGGGCGGAGGGAACCCAGATACGCAGTATTTT.

The chain recombines TRBV9 with TRBJ2-1; TRBD1 matches at 11 bases. V lost 3 bases, J lost 6 bases, and 5 bases stayed unmatched. Germline loops: CDR1 SGDLS, CDR2 YYNGEE. The CDR3 is 15 amino acids. CDR3 protein: CASSASGTGGNEQFF. As DNA, the CDR3 is TGTGCCAGCAGCGCCTCCGGGACAGGGGGCAATGAGCAGTTCTTC.

CDR3 region: CATHSGVGDTQYF. The CDR3 DNA sequence: TGTGCCACACATAGCGGGGTGGGGGATACGCAGTATTTT. The rearrangement links TRBV19 to TRBJ2-3; 8 positions match TRBD2. The length of the CDR3 is 13 residues. V was clipped by 10 bases and J by 6 bases; unmatched bases: 9. Germline CDR1 reads LNHDA; CDR2 reads SQIVND (reference sequence).

This chain connects TRBV7-9 to TRBJ1-4; tentative D call: TRBD1 (6 bases). Trimming took 3 bases from V and 5 from J, leaving 13 bases between them. The V gene's germline CDR1 is SEHNR and CDR2 FQNEAQ (reference sequence). The CDR3 consists of 15 residues. CDR3 in DNA: TGTGCCAGCAGCTTGGGGATAAGGGGGAATGAAAAACTGTTTTTT. As protein: CASSLGIRGNEKLFF.

The CDR3 DNA is TGCAGCGTTGAGGGCTGGGGGACACCCGGTACGCAGTATTTT. This encodes CSVEGWGTPGTQYF. The J gene is TRBJ2-3, the V gene TRBV29-1; tentatively, D is TRBD1 (6 bases). The length of the CDR3 is 14 residues. Germline V CDR1 and CDR2: SQVTM, ANQGSEA. V dropped 3 bases and J dropped 8 bases, with 18 bases sitting between them.

The chain employs TRBV6-1 and TRBJ1-1; D unresolved. Trimming removed 2 bases at V and 0 bases at J, with 7 bases between. This CDR3 contains 14 residues. Germline V lookup: CDR1 MNHNS, CDR2 SASEGT. In DNA, the CDR3 is TGTGCCAGCAGTGAACTCCGGGTGAACACTGAAGCTTTCTTT. Its translation is CASSELRVNTEAFF.

In nucleotides, the CDR3 is TGTGCCAGCACAAGAGACAGGGGGTTACTCGAGCAGTACTTC. This encodes CASTRDRGLLEQYF. The V call is TRBV18, the J call TRBJ2-7; 9 bases map to TRBD1. Germline V gene data show CDR1 as KGHSH and CDR2 as LQKENI. The V gene end was trimmed by 8 bases and the J gene end by 6 bases; junction bases not matched to a gene: 11. The CDR3 is 14 amino acids.

The chain employs TRBV5-5 and TRBJ1-5, with 8 nucleotides matching TRBD1. V lost 0 bases and J lost 11; bases outside the gene matches: 4. The germline V gene has CDR1 SGHKS and CDR2 YYEKEE (reference sequence). The CDR3 loop spans 13 amino acids. The chain's CDR3 is CASSLGETGAQHF. The CDR3 DNA follows: TGTGCCAGCAGCTTGGGGGAGACAGGGGCCCAGCATTTT. The full variable domain, with the rest looked up from reference TRBV5-5 and TRBJ1-5, is DAGVTQSPTHLIKTRGQQVTLRCSPISGHKSVSWYQQVLGQGPQFIFQYYEKEERGRGNFPDRFSARQFPNYSSELNVNALLLGDSALYLCASSLGETGAQHFGDGTRLSIL.

The CDR3: CASSTGATNEKLFF. The CDR3 nucleotides are TGCGCCAGCAGCACAGGGGCAACTAATGAAAAACTGTTTTTT. The chain has TRBV5-1 and TRBJ1-4; 7 positions match TRBD1. This CDR3 contains 14 residues. Germline V CDR1 and CDR2: SGHRS, YFSETQ. After removal of 4 bases from V and 0 bases from J, the junction contained 0 bases not matched to a gene.

This chain uses TRBV6-1 with TRBJ1-4; weak D call: TRBD1 (5 bases). The germline V and J ends were trimmed by 9 bases and 8 bases, with 19 bases remaining between them. The germline gives CDR1 MNHNS, CDR2 SASEGT. The CDR3 has 14 amino acids. The CDR3 reads CASLPGGGNEKLFF. CDR3 coding DNA: TGTGCCAGTCTCCCCGGGGGAGGGAACGAAAAACTGTTTTTT.

The chain recombines TRBV7-2 with TRBJ1-1, with TRBD1 matching over 10 bases. Trimming cost V 5 bases and J 1 base; bases outside gene matches: 13. The CDR3 spans 18 residues. The germline CDR1 and CDR2 sequences are SGHTA and FQGNSA. The CDR3 region has the DNA TGTGCCAGCAGCCTCCCCCGGGACAGGGGCGTCTGGAACACTGAAGCTTTCTTT. Translation gives CASSLPRDRGVWNTEAFF.

The table lists this clone with a count of one. The chain recombines TRBV2 with TRBJ1-2, with D possibly matching TRBD1 (6 bases). V was clipped by 6 bases and J by 1 base, with 18 bases between them. The CDR3 length is 16 residues. The germline V gene encodes CDR1 SNHLY and CDR2 FYNNEI. The CDR3 is CASSVTPGHINYGYTF. For the CDR3, the DNA is TGTGCCAGCAGCGTTACTCCGGGACACATTAACTATGGCTACACCTTC. The complete variable domain, with remaining parts taken from reference TRBV2 and TRBJ1-2, reads EPEVTQTPSHQVTQMGQEVILRCVPISNHLYFYWYRQILGQKVEFLVSFYNNEISEKSEIFDDQFSVERPDGSNFTLKIRSTKLEDSAMYFCASSVTPGHINYGYTFGSGTRLTVV.

The chain joins TRBV10-3 to TRBJ2-5; D unresolved. V lost 0 bases and J lost 3, with 14 bases in between. CDR3 length equals 16 residues. CDR1 and CDR2 (germline): ENHRY, SYGVKD. The CDR3 sequence is CAISESSPLPEETQYF. Written as DNA, the CDR3 is TGTGCCATCAGTGAGTCGTCCCCCCTGCCAGAAGAGACCCAGTACTTC.

This rearrangement joins TRBV10-3 to TRBJ1-4; the match to TRBD1 covers 9 bases. Germline V gives CDR1 ENHRY, CDR2 SYGVKD. The length of the CDR3 is 14 residues. The V segment lost 8 bases and the J segment 4 bases; nucleotides outside the gene matches: 5. As DNA, the CDR3 is TGTGCCATCCGCCGGACAGGGGTTAATGAAAAACTGTTTTTT. Its protein product is CAIRRTGVNEKLFF.

The chain employs TRBV10-3 and TRBJ1-5, with a weak D call TRBD1 (5 bases). In germline, CDR1 is ENHRY, CDR2 SYGVKD. CDR3 size: 16 residues. V lost 2 bases, J lost 0 bases, and 11 bases lay in between. The DNA of the CDR3 is TGTGCCATCAGTGAGGGGGCACCGAATAGCAATCAGCCCCAGCATTTT. It specifies CAISEGAPNSNQPQHF.